Below, one T cell receptor (beta chain) is given with its context. This entry is derived from a study of blood T cell repertoires in COVID-19. Study at large: COVID-19 samples from acute and convalescent phases originated in the United States, Italy and Spain. T cells, B-cell-depleted T cells, or PBMCs provided the cDNA or gDNA that served as material.

Each participant's cohort was designated according to participant-reported clinical history. Libraries were prepared by immunoSEQ multiplex PCR; TCRdb keeps only in-frame clonotypes and omits some of them. Among about 440,000 clones listed, around 90% were seen once. The V end lost 6 bases, the J end lost 4 bases, and 9 bases lay between the germline ends. Germline V gene lookup returns CDR1 KGHSH and CDR2 LQKENI. The CDR3 covers 12 residues. This chain connects TRBV18 to TRBJ1-1; D might be TRBD1 (6 bases). The TCR was taken from a woman aged 18-29 years with acute COVID-19. What was sequenced was PBMCs or T cells enriched from blood (not recorded which). The CDR3: CASSAGATEAFF. Written as DNA, the CDR3 is TGTGCCAGCTCGGCAGGGGCCACTGAAGCTTTCTTT. Looking up the rest from reference TRBV18 and TRBJ1-1 gives the full variable domain: NAGVMQNPRHLVRRRGQEARLRCSPMKGHSHVYWYRQLPEEGLKFMVYLQKENIIDESGMPKERFSAEFPKEGPSILRIQQVVRGDSAAYFCASSAGATEAFFGQGTRLTVV.